This TCR beta chain was captured in a study of cytomegalovirus exposure and HLA in healthy donors. Study-wide findings and caveats: An analysis was carried out at a later point. It showed that HLA-associated TCR beta chains were more clonally expanded than equally common non-associated chains. Sequencing likely generated an artifact that appeared as a cluster of highly shared sequence variants. The study reported that TCR beta sequences accurately predicted HLA-A and HLA-B alleles in most subjects.

The V segment lost 6 bases and the J segment 3 bases; nucleotides outside the gene matches: 6. The CDR3 loop spans 15 amino acids. The germline V gene encodes CDR1 SNHLY and CDR2 FYNNEI. Vbeta (60) and Jbeta (13) primers were used in the PCR. Sequencing was performed with immunoSEQ multiplex PCR; in TCRdb, only in-frame clones are kept and a portion is missing. The data hold about 160,000 clones, with 65% to 80% observed a single time. This clone was recorded once. Antigen unknown. Sequencing used PBMCs. This chain joins TRBV2 and TRBJ2-2; TRBD1 aligns across 8 bases. The origin of this receptor is a middle-aged man in good health and CMV-seronegative. CDR3 in amino acids: CASRGNRGDTGELFF. CDR3 coding DNA: TGTGCCAGCAGAGGGAACAGGGGGGACACCGGGGAGCTGTTTTTT.